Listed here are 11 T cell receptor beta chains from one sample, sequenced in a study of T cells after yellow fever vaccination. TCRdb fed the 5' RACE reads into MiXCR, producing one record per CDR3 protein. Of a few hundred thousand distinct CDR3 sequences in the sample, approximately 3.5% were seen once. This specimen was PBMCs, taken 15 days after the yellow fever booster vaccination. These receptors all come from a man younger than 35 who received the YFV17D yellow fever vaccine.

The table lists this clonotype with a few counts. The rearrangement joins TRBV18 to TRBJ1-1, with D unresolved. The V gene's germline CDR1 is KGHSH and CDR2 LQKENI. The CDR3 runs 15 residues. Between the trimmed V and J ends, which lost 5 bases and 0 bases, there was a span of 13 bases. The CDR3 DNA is TGTGCCAGCTCAACCTCGGGAAACATGAACACTGAAGCTTTCTTT. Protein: CASSTSGNMNTEAFF.

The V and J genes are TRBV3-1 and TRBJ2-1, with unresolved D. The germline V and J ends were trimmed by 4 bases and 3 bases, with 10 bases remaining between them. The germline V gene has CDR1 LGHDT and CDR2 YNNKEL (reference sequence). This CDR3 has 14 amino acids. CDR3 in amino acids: CASSPRPNYNEQFF. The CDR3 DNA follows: TGTGCCAGCAGCCCGAGGCCTAACTACAATGAGCAGTTCTTC.

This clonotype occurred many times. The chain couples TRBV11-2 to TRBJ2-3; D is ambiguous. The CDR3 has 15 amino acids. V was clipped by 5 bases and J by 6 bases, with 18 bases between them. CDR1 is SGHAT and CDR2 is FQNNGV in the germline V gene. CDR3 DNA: TGTGCCAGCAGCCCCAGTCTTGTTTGGGCGGATACGCAGTATTTT. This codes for CASSPSLVWADTQYF.

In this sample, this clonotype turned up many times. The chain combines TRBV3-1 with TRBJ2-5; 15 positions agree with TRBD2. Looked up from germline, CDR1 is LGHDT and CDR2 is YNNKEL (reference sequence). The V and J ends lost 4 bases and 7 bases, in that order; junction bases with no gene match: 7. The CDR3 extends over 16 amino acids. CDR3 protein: CASSLWTSGGAVTQYF. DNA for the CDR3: TGTGCCAGCAGCCTATGGACTAGCGGGGGGGCTGTGACCCAGTACTTC.

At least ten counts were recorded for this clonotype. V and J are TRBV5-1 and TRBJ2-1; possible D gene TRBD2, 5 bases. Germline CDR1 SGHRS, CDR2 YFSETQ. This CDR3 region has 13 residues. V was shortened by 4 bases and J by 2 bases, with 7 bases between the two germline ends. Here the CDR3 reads CASSAGTYNEQFF. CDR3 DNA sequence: TGCGCCAGCAGCGCCGGGACCTACAATGAGCAGTTCTTC.

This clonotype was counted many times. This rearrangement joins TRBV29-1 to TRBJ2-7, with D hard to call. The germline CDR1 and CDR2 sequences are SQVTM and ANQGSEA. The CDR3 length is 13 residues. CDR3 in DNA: TGCCCACCGAAGGACCAGGTAACCTACGAGCAGTACGTC. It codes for CPPKDQVTYEQYV.

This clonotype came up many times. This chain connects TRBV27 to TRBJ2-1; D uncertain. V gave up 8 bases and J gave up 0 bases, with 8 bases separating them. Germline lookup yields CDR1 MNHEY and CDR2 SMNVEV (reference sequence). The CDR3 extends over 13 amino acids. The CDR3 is CASRTYSYNEQFF. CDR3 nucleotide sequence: TGTGCCAGCCGGACCTACTCCTACAATGAGCAGTTCTTC.

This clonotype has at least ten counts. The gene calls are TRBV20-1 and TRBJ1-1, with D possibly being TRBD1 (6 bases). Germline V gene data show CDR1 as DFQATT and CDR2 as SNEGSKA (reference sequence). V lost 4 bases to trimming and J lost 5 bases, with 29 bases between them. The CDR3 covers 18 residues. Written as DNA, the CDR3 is TGCAGTGCTAACGTTATTGGAGAAGAGTGGGGGGCAGGAACTGAAGCTTTCTTT. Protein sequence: CSANVIGEEWGAGTEAFF.

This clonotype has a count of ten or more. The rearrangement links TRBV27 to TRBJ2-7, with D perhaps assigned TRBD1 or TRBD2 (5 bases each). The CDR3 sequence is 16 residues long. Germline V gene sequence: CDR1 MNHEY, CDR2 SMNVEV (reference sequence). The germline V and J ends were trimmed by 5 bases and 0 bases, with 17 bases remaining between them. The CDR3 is CASSLSGRLSSYEQYF. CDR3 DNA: TGTGCCAGCAGTCTGTCGGGGCGCTTATCCTCCTACGAGCAGTACTTC.

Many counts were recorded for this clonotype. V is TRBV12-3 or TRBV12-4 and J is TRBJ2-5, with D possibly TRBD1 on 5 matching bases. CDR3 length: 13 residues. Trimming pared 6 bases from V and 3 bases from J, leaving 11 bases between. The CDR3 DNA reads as TGTGCCAGCAGAACCAGGGCCGAAGAGACCCAGTACTTC. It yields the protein CASRTRAEETQYF.

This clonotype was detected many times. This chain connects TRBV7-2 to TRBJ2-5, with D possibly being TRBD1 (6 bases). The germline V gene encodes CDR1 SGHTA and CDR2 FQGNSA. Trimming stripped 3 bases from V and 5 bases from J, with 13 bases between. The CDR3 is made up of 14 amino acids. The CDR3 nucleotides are TGTGCCAGCAGCTTCCACAGGGCTGAGGAGACCCAGTACTTC. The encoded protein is CASSFHRAEETQYF.